The 8 T cell receptor beta chains below were found in one sample sequenced in a study of human T cells and chemical hapten exposure. TCRdb fed the RACE reads into MiXCR, producing one record per CDR3 protein. Of 35,000 to 50,000 distinct CDR3 sequences listed, roughly 4% were seen once; the top ten hold roughly 1.6%. Sample time point: healthy volunteer bleed at 2 weeks. Total RNA extraction was carried out from unfractionated whole blood. Sequenced input: whole blood. The source is a female donor in good health. Some clones in this sample may be carry-over from other donors' samples.

Ten or more counts support this clonotype. The chain carries TRBV7-2 and TRBJ2-7; a weak D match, TRBD2 (6 bases). Looked up from germline, CDR1 is SGHTA and CDR2 is FQGNSA. Trimming removed 3 bases from V and 7 bases from J, with 19 bases in between. There are 15 residues in the CDR3. This CDR3 reads CASSLAGPPLGEQYF. The CDR3 coding sequence is TGTGCCAGCAGCTTGGCGGGGCCCCCCTTGGGGGAGCAGTACTTC.

This clonotype appeared many times. This chain joins TRBV19 and TRBJ1-5; D gene ambiguous. The V gene's germline CDR1 is LNHDA and CDR2 SQIVND (reference sequence). V was trimmed by 3 bases and J by 7 bases, leaving 13 bases between them. The CDR3 totals 14 residues. In nucleotides, the CDR3 is TGTGCCAGTAGTATCGACAACTCTTTACAGCCCCAGCATTTT. It is translated as CASSIDNSLQPQHF.

In its sample, this clonotype was seen many times. Compared with germline, one end of the junction differs, possibly owing to a read error. The genes are TRBV20-1 and TRBJ2-5; the D is unclear. The CDR3 length is 11 residues. From germline, CDR1 is DFQATT and CDR2 SNEGSKA (reference sequence). The CDR3 here is CSAYHQETQYF. CDR3 coding DNA: TGCAGTGCTTACCACCAGGAGACCCAGTACTTC.

The sample holds many counts of this clonotype. This chain joins TRBV6-6 and TRBJ1-4, with D unclear. V dropped 6 bases and J dropped 3 bases, with 17 bases sitting between them. In germline, CDR1 is MNHNY, CDR2 SVGAGI (reference sequence). This CDR3 is 16 amino acids long. CDR3 nucleotide sequence: TGTGCCAGCAGCTCCCCGCCCGGGCCGCCTAATGAAAAACTGTTTTTT. Residues: CASSSPPGPPNEKLFF.

This clonotype was recorded many times. The chain couples TRBV9 to TRBJ1-4, with 7 bases lining up with TRBD1. Per germline, CDR1 SGDLS and CDR2 YYNGEE. V lost 4 bases and J lost 3; bases outside the gene matches: 9. CDR3 size: 16 residues. CDR3 protein: CASSLGTATSNEKLFF. In DNA, the CDR3 is TGTGCCAGCAGCTTGGGGACAGCAACATCTAATGAAAAACTGTTTTTT. The full variable domain, rest sourced from reference TRBV9 and TRBJ1-4, is DSGVTQTPKHLITATGQRVTLRCSPRSGDLSVYWYQQSLDQGLQFLIQYYNGEERAKGNILERFSAQQFPDLHSELNLSSLELGDSALYFCASSLGTATSNEKLFFGSGTQLSVL.

This clonotype appeared many times. The chain couples TRBV7-9 to TRBJ1-5; D unresolved. CDR3 length: 14 amino acids. Germline-derived CDR1 and CDR2 are SEHNR and FQNEAQ (reference sequence). V lost 2 bases to trimming and J lost 2 bases, with 7 bases between them. Here the CDR3 reads CASSLSTGNQPQHF. The CDR3 DNA reads TGTGCCAGCAGCTTATCTACGGGCAATCAGCCCCAGCATTTT.

Ten or more counts support this clonotype. J is TRBJ1-5 and V is TRBV7-9, with unresolved D. Trimming stripped 2 bases from V and 4 bases from J, with 6 bases between. CDR3 length equals 13 residues. In germline, CDR1 is SEHNR, CDR2 FQNEAQ (reference sequence). The CDR3 is CASSLKGNQPQHF. For the CDR3, the DNA is TGTGCCAGCAGCTTAAAGGGAAATCAGCCCCAGCATTTT.

This clonotype was counted many times. The chain uses TRBV3-1 and TRBJ2-7; D is possibly TRBD2 (6 bases). V was trimmed by 1 base and J by 5 bases, leaving 18 bases between them. CDR1 and CDR2 (germline): LGHDT, YNNKEL (reference sequence). The CDR3 sequence is 16 residues long. The CDR3 protein is CASSQGPRRDPNEQYF. The CDR3 DNA is TGTGCCAGCAGCCAAGGTCCCCGGAGGGATCCCAACGAGCAGTACTTC.